The text below deals with one T cell receptor (beta chain). Its cognate antigen has yet to be identified. One base away there is no much larger clone; base qualities are not given. The data derive from a study of blood T cells in healthy people across ages (dated by TCRdb to about 2015). With respect to the entire study: In model experiments, template switching captured roughly one uniquely barcoded TCR beta cDNA molecule for every two T cells. Two additional independent replicas of 1 million unique cDNA reads from the same blood draw were analyzed for two donors (one aged 18 to 30 and one aged 80 or older). The donors were split into four age groups: young (average around 15 years), middle-aged (roughly 39), aged (62) and long-lived (under 85). Using deep sequencing normalized with unique cDNA molecular identifiers, the study measured how TCR beta repertoire diversity changes with age. To avoid experimental bias, donors of different ages were randomly spread across the sequencing lanes.

The library was prepared using 5' RACE. These reads were obtained on an Illumina HiSeq 2500. A second roughly 7 to 12 cycle PCR used a sample-barcoded 5' primer and a J-beta primer mix. A unique molecular identifier was introduced onto each TCR beta cDNA molecule by a template-switch 5' adaptor carrying 12 random nucleotides. At least 2.5 million CDR3-containing paired-end reads were obtained from each sample. The Mint cDNA synthesis kit, primed by a TRBC-specific oligonucleotide, was used to synthesize first-strand cDNA from all RNA. All cDNA was treated with uracil-DNA glycosylase and then went through a first 18-cycle PCR with the universal primers M1SS and BC2_uni_R. Turning to the authors' computational methods: Each sample was normalized by randomly selecting 1 million high-quality reads, each carrying a distinct molecular identifier. Instead of being binned into consensus sequences, reads that shared molecular identifiers were thrown out. MiTCR, with a Q25 quality threshold and the strictest error-elimination algorithm, was used for CDR3 identification, clonotype clustering and error correction. A nonparametric unseen species model with Euler transformation was used to estimate a lower bound on total TCR beta diversity. The public reads were reanalyzed by TCRdb: fastp trimming at Q25, MiXCR alignment, in-frame beta chains only. Entries that share a CDR3 protein sequence are merged under the most common genes and DNA. The V and J calls, along with clone size, are taken from TCRdb and not from the paper's own processing. Counted in this sample were roughly 1,500,000 distinct CDR3 sequences; approximately 32% of them appeared once. Over 9% of the sample belongs to the ten largest clones.

Study-wide findings and limitations: Observed TCR beta diversity per million T cells fell roughly linearly with age, and a significant reduction was already apparent by age roughly 41. Because donor CMV infection status was unknown, age-related changes in expanded clonotypes were potentially confounded. Compared with the aged group, the long-lived group had more naive CD4+ T cells, fewer expanded clones and increased TCR diversity, a pattern suggesting age selection. A strong correlation was found between observed TCR beta diversity and the percentage of naive T cells measured by flow cytometry. Total diversity estimates from one million sequenced T cells were considered lower bounds and underestimates. Bulk unsorted PBMC profiling prevented conclusive comparison of naive and antigen-experienced compartments.

Donors were about 36 systemically healthy Caucasian individuals from Russia aged roughly 6 to 95 years. Approximately 9.3 milliliters of peripheral blood were drawn from each donor into EDTA-treated Vacutainer tubes. PBMCs were isolated by Ficoll-Paque density-gradient centrifugation, with at least 7 million obtained per sample. Total RNA was extracted from PBMCs with Trizol reagent, with at least 6 micrograms obtained per sample. For every donor, an aliquot of PBMCs went through flow cytometry to measure the percentages of naive CD45RAhigh/CD27high T cells. Inclusive of the bounding cysteine and phenylalanine, the CDR3 is 16 residues long. Kept here is only the CDR3 DNA, which spans 48 bases and is read in frame from base 1. The CDR1 and CDR2 encoded by the germline V gene are SGHRS and YFSETQ. From V the trimming removes 7 bases and from J it removes 2 bases, while the gene matches leave 10 bases of the junction unaccounted for.

This clonotype was sampled from a woman in her 30s in good health. The source material was blood. Rearrangement joined TRBV5-1 to TRBJ2-5, and 11 junction bases match TRBD2. In nucleotide form, the sequence is TGCGCCAGCGGGGGCCTAGCGGGGGGTCAACAAGAGACCCAGTACTTC. Translated, it gives CASGGLAGGQQETQYF.